This T cell receptor (beta chain) stems from a study of T cells of healthy individuals. Each CDR3 protein is one row after TCRdb ran MiXCR on the 5' RACE reads. There are around 80,000 distinct CDR3 sequences in the sample; 5% occur only once, and around 7.6% lies in the top ten. Trimming at V came to 0 bases and at J to 5 bases, leaving 2 bases not matched to a gene. This CDR3 has 16 residues. Germline loops: CDR1 SGHRS, CDR2 YFSETQ. This chain connects TRBV5-1 to TRBJ2-1, with TRBD2 identical over 13 bases. The TCR sequence derives from a female donor in good health. The DNA of the CDR3 is TGCGCCAGCAGCTTGGGTGGGACTAGCGGGAACAATGAGCAGTTCTTC. This codes for CASSLGGTSGNNEQFF.